These T cell receptor beta chains were read from a single sample in a study of blood T cell repertoires in COVID-19. Profiled with immunoSEQ multiplex PCR; TCRdb holds only in-frame clones, not every one. The sample has more than 200,000 clones, 86% seen once. Sequenced material: peripheral blood. These receptors all stem from a man aged 25-45 years with active or convalescent COVID-19. Each CDR3 is given with its conserved first and last residue. Fields, in order: V gene, D gene, J gene, clone size, CDR3 protein, CDR3 DNA. D genes are given only for firm matches. The size entry is marked missing in some rows and otherwise reads once, few, many or a size class.

V: TRBV6-1
D: TRBD1
J: TRBJ1-2
size: -
CDR3: CASSAEKPGQIGTLYGYTF
DNA: TGTGCCAGCAGTGCAGAAAAACCGGGACAGATCGGAACCCTCTATGGCTACACCTTC

V: TRBV11-2
D: -
J: TRBJ1-2
size: -
CDR3: CASSFTGWNYGYTF
DNA: TGTGCCAGCAGCTTTACAGGGTGGAACTATGGCTACACCTTC

V: TRBV10-1
D: TRBD2
J: TRBJ2-1
size: -
CDR3: CASNGTRRTRDEQFF
DNA: TGCGCCAGCAACGGGACGAGGAGGACTAGAGATGAGCAGTTCTTC

V: TRBV2
D: TRBD1
J: TRBJ1-1
size: -
CDR3: CARGQGAAGTEAFF
DNA: TGTGCCAGGGGACAGGGGGCGGCGGGCACTGAAGCTTTCTTT

V: TRBV6-6
D: -
J: TRBJ1-1
size: -
CDR3: CASSYAGNRNTEAFF
DNA: TGTGCCAGCAGTTACGCAGGGAATCGGAACACTGAAGCTTTCTTT

V: TRBV11-2
D: -
J: TRBJ2-1
size: -
CDR3: CASSLDLIVSYNEQFF
DNA: TGTGCCAGCAGCTTAGATCTCATAGTCTCCTACAATGAGCAGTTCTTC

V: TRBV2
D: TRBD2
J: TRBJ2-1
size: once
CDR3: CASSSTSGGYNEQFF
DNA: TGTGCCAGTTCTTCTACTAGCGGGGGTTACAATGAGCAGTTCTTC

V: TRBV27
D: TRBD2
J: TRBJ2-3
size: -
CDR3: CASSFSSGVDTQYF
DNA: TGTGCCAGCAGTTTCTCTAGCGGGGTGGATACGCAGTATTTT

V: TRBV3-1/TRBV3-2
D: -
J: TRBJ1-2
size: few
CDR3: CASSTTGTPNYGYTF
DNA: TGTGCCAGCAGTACAACCGGGACACCAAACTATGGCTACACCTTC

V: TRBV4-3
D: TRBD1
J: TRBJ2-7
size: -
CDR3: CASSRDSTYEQYF
DNA: TGCGCCAGCAGCCGGGACAGTACCTACGAGCAGTACTTC

V: TRBV2
D: TRBD1
J: TRBJ2-5
size: -
CDR3: CASSGQGSGRETQYF
DNA: TGTGCCAGCAGTGGACAGGGAAGTGGCCGGGAGACCCAGTACTTC

V: TRBV15
D: TRBD2
J: TRBJ2-4
size: -
CDR3: CATSRVQRGEKYF
DNA: TGTGCCACCAGCAGAGTTCAGCGGGGGGAAAAGTACTTC

V: TRBV7-3
D: TRBD2
J: TRBJ2-2
size: -
CDR3: CASSLTSGTNTGELFF
DNA: TGTGCCAGCAGCCTAACTAGCGGAACGAACACCGGGGAGCTGTTTTTT

V: TRBV27
D: TRBD2
J: TRBJ2-1
size: -
CDR3: CASSLPIGTSVDEQFF
DNA: TGTGCCAGCAGTCTACCGATCGGGACTAGCGTCGATGAGCAGTTCTTC

V: TRBV5-5
D: -
J: TRBJ1-1
size: -
CDR3: CASSFYDSEITEAFF
DNA: TGTGCCAGCAGCTTTTACGACAGCGAGATCACTGAAGCTTTCTTT

V: TRBV18
D: -
J: TRBJ2-3
size: -
CDR3: CASSPADVRGRMQYF
DNA: TGTGCCAGCTCGCCCGCCGATGTCAGGGGCAGAATGCAGTATTTT

V: TRBV18
D: -
J: TRBJ1-1
size: -
CDR3: CASSPQSGGGKLNTEAFF
DNA: TGTGCCAGCTCACCACAGTCGGGCGGAGGAAAATTGAACACTGAAGCTTTCTTT

V: TRBV5-5
D: -
J: TRBJ1-5
size: -
CDR3: CASSGGFSNQPQHF
DNA: TGTGCCAGCAGCGGCGGATTTTCCAATCAGCCCCAGCATTTT

V: TRBV7-3
D: -
J: TRBJ2-1
size: -
CDR3: CASSLEGTGGNEQFF
DNA: TGTGCCAGCAGCTTAGAGGGAACCGGAGGAAATGAGCAGTTCTTC

V: TRBV13
D: TRBD1
J: TRBJ2-7
size: -
CDR3: CASSLGDREFFEQYF
DNA: TGTGCCAGCAGCCTGGGGGACAGGGAGTTTTTTGAGCAGTACTTC

V: TRBV3-1/TRBV3-2
D: TRBD1
J: TRBJ2-7
size: -
CDR3: CASSLTGTSYEQYF
DNA: TGTGCCAGCAGCCTGACAGGGACCTCCTACGAGCAGTACTTC

V: TRBV24-1
D: -
J: TRBJ2-3
size: -
CDR3: CATSTSTDTQYF
DNA: TGTGCCACCAGCACTAGCACAGATACGCAGTATTTT